In its sample, the clone carrying this TCR beta chain was seen once. Antigen specificity is unknown. The trim removed 1 base at V and 2 bases at J, leaving 20 bases unmatched. The CDR3 loop spans 20 amino acids. Germline loops: CDR1 LGHNA, CDR2 YSLEER. This sample was taken from a study of T-cell reconstitution after alpha-beta-depleted transplantation in children. Points from the study as a whole: Approximately two months post-transplant, alpha-beta T cells reportedly originated from several hundred expanded graft clones. It was newly produced T cells that mostly accounted for T-cell counts and diversity one year after transplant. The study traced high day-60 TCRbeta diversity in some patients to surviving recipient T cells and thymic progenitors.

The authors prepared the TCRbeta library with unique molecular identifiers. TCRdb called the PCR reads again in MiXCR, with one record for every CDR3 protein. The profile shows hundreds of thousands of distinct CDR3 sequences, roughly 10% of them singletons. This chain links TRBV4-3 with TRBJ2-7; TRBD1 matches at 7 bases. Sequencing used PBMCs, obtained before TCRalphabeta/CD19-depleted stem cell transplant. The sequence was collected from a child aged 2 to 10 with inherited bone marrow failure, due to receive a stem cell transplant. The CDR3 reads CASSQVFLFDAGTEAYEQYF. Here the CDR3 DNA reads TGCGCCAGCAGCCAAGTCTTCCTTTTCGACGCCGGGACAGAAGCCTACGAGCAGTACTTC.